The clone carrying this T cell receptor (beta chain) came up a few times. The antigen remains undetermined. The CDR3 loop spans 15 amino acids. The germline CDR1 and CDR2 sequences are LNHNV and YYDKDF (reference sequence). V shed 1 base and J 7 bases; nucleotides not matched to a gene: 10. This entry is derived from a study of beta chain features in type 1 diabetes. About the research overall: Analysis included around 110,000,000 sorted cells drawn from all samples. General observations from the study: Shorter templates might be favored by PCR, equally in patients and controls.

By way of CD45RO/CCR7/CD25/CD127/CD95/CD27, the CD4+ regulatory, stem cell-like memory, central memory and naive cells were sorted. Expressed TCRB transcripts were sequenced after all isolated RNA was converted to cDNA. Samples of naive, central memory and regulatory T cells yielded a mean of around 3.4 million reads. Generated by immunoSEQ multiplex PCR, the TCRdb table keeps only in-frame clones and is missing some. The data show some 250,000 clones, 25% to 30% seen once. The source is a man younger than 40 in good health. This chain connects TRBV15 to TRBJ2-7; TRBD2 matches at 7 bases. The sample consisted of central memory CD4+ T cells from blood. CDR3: CATSRGALLAGEQYF. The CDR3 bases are TGTGCCACCAGCAGAGGGGCACTTTTAGCGGGTGAGCAGTACTTC.